The entry below describes one TCR beta chain. What it binds is not known. This specimen comes from a study of T cell responses to AZD1222 COVID-19 vaccine. Sequencing used immunoSEQ multiplex PCR; TCRdb keeps in-frame clones, though not all of them. The repertoire holds some 60,000 clones, around 80% seen once, with around 18% in the top ten. Germline CDR1 and CDR2: LNHDA and SQIVND (reference sequence). This CDR3 spans 15 amino acids. V dropped 7 bases and J dropped 8; count of bases not matched to a gene: 9. Study results and caveats: Unmutated variant regions reportedly attract nearly half of all spike-specific TCRs. Donors skewed white British and female; clonal diversity was possibly underestimated. Seropositive AZD1222 recipients at baseline numbered only five or six.

Sequences were derived from peripheral blood, sampled on day 0 of AZD1222 vaccination. This TCR came from an adult in good health. The gene calls are TRBV19 and TRBJ1-6, with TRBD1 matching over 9 bases. This chain's CDR3 is CASTPGTGNYSPLHF. DNA for the CDR3: TGTGCCAGTACCCCTGGGACAGGGAATTATTCACCCCTCCACTTT.